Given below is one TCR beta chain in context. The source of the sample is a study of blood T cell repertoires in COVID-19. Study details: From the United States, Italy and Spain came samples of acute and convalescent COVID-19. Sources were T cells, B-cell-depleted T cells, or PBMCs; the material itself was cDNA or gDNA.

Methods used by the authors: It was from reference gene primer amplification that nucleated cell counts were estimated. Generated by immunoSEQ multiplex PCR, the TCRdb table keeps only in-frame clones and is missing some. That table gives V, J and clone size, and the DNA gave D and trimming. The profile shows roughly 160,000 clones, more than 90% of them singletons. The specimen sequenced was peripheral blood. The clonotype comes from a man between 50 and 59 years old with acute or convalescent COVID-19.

The CDR3 loop is CSASPGTSGIGNTQYF. CDR3 in DNA: TGCAGTGCCAGTCCCGGGACTAGCGGGATCGGTAATACGCAGTATTTT. This rearrangement joins TRBV20-1 to TRBJ2-3; 13 nucleotides align to TRBD2. Germline-derived CDR1 and CDR2 are DFQATT and SNEGSKA (reference sequence). V lost 6 bases to trimming and J lost 7 bases; unmatched junction nucleotides: 13. The CDR3 runs 16 residues.